Presented here are 19 T cell receptor beta chains from one specimen sequenced in a study of CD8+CD57+ T cells in acquired aplastic anemia. TCR beta VDJ and CDR3 were profiled, and genomic DNA was the template. MiXCR was run by TCRdb on the reads, yielding one entry per CDR3 protein. The sample lists 150,000 to 180,000 distinct CDR3 sequences, approximately 52% occurring once. The authors sequenced patients whose flow cytometry had shown CD8+CD57+ cell expansion. The source material was sorted CD4+, CD8+, or CD8+CD57+ T cells (not recorded which) from PBMCs. These receptors originate from a human donor with aplastic anemia.

The chain carries TRBV10-3 and TRBJ1-5; D is undetermined. The CDR3 contains 16 residues. V gave up 4 bases and J gave up 0 bases, with 13 bases separating them. The germline CDR1 and CDR2 sequences are ENHRY and SYGVKD. CDR3 sequence: CAISVGGIDSNQPQHF. CDR3 DNA sequence: TGTGCCATCAGTGTTGGTGGGATCGATAGCAATCAGCCCCAGCATTTT.

V is TRBV10-3 and J is TRBJ1-2, with TRBD1 matching over 7 bases. The CDR3 consists of 14 residues. Germline CDR1 reads ENHRY; CDR2 reads SYGVKD. Unmatched junction bases numbered 9, after V lost 4 bases and J lost 7 bases. The CDR3 sequence: CAISASGQRGGYTF. In DNA, the CDR3 is TGTGCCATCAGTGCCTCGGGACAGAGGGGTGGCTACACCTTC.

This clonotype was observed at least ten times. The chain joins TRBV12-3 or TRBV12-4 to TRBJ1-3; D gene ambiguous. Trimming pared 5 bases from V and 5 bases from J, leaving 10 bases between. CDR3 length: 13 residues. Written as DNA, the CDR3 is TGTGCCAGCAGTCCTAGCCCGCGAAACACCATATATTTT. It is translated as CASSPSPRNTIYF.

This clonotype has a count of ten or more. This chain joins TRBV9 and TRBJ1-5; a weak D match, TRBD1 (5 bases). This CDR3 contains 14 residues. Germline loops: CDR1 SGDLS, CDR2 YYNGEE. V was shortened by 3 bases and J by 6 bases, with 13 bases between the two germline ends. CDR3 amino acids: CASSAPGGRQPQHF. The CDR3 bases are TGTGCCAGCAGCGCGCCGGGGGGTCGTCAGCCCCAGCATTTT.

This clonotype was detected only a few times. This chain joins TRBV24-1 and TRBJ2-1; D remains ambiguous. Germline CDR1 KGHDR, CDR2 SFDVKD. The CDR3 is 13 residues long. The ends were cut back, 0 bases at V and 5 bases at J, with 4 bases in the middle. The chain's CDR3 is CATSDLRNNEQFF. For the CDR3, the DNA is TGTGCCACCAGTGATTTGAGAAACAATGAGCAGTTCTTC.

V usage is TRBV4-1 and J usage is TRBJ2-1; TRBD2 aligns across 9 bases. Germline-derived CDR1 and CDR2 are MGHRA and YSYEKL. The junction had 7 bases not matched to a gene; V was cut back by 0 bases and J by 1 base. This CDR3 has 18 residues. CDR3 sequence reads: CASSQETSGLLSYNEQFF. The CDR3 nucleotides read TGCGCCAGCAGCCAAGAGACTAGCGGTTTACTATCCTACAATGAGCAGTTCTTC.

This clonotype was seen more than once but under ten times. The J gene is TRBJ1-1, the V gene TRBV6-1; no definite D call. Per germline, CDR1 MNHNS and CDR2 SASEGT. The CDR3 is 12 amino acids. V lost 5 bases and J 8 bases, leaving 12 bases between the germline ends. The CDR3 loop is CASSLAGAEAFF. CDR3 bases: TGTGCCAGCAGTCTCGCGGGCGCCGAAGCTTTCTTT.

The gene calls are TRBV20-1 and TRBJ2-3; 9 bases line up with TRBD1. Losses at the gene ends were 3 bases for V and 0 bases for J; bases not matched to a gene: 10. This CDR3 is built from 17 residues. CDR1 and CDR2 (germline): DFQATT, SNEGSKA (reference sequence). CDR3 DNA sequence: TGCAGTGCTAGCCCGAGAAGTGGACAGGGGAGCACAGATACGCAGTATTTT. As protein: CSASPRSGQGSTDTQYF.

This chain uses TRBV24-1 with TRBJ2-3; D is possibly TRBD2 (5 bases). The CDR3 runs 13 residues. V shed 5 bases and J shed 2 bases, with 7 bases lying between them. Germline loops: CDR1 KGHDR, CDR2 SFDVKD. CDR3 in amino acids: CATSGLNTDTQYF. The CDR3 bases are TGTGCCACCAGTGGACTAAACACAGATACGCAGTATTTT.

Worth noting for this clonotype: A read error may be the cause here, since a much bigger clone is one base away. The chain employs TRBV12-3 or TRBV12-4 and TRBJ2-7; D perhaps matches TRBD2 (5 bases). The V end was cut by 4 bases, the J end by 4 bases, with 20 bases between. The CDR3 runs to 16 residues. This CDR3 is CASSSSTGLRGYEQYF. CDR3 DNA: TGTGCCAGCAGTTCCTCGACCGGGCTCAGAGGGTACGAGCAGTACTTC.

This clonotype was seen only a few times. The J gene is TRBJ1-6, the V gene TRBV20-1; a possible D gene is TRBD1 (6 bases). The CDR3 consists of 13 residues. V lost 0 bases to trimming and J lost 9 bases, with 9 bases between them. The V gene's germline CDR1 is DFQATT and CDR2 SNEGSKA (reference sequence). CDR3 loop: CSARETGFSPLHF. The CDR3, as DNA: TGCAGTGCTAGAGAAACAGGGTTTTCACCCCTCCACTTT.

The chain couples TRBV9 to TRBJ2-3; a weak D match, TRBD1 (6 bases). CDR3 length equals 18 residues. V lost 6 bases and J 6 bases, leaving 29 bases between the germline ends. Germline V gene lookup returns CDR1 SGDLS and CDR2 YYNGEE. The CDR3 is CASTPLPMSDRPKDTQYF. The CDR3 DNA reads as TGTGCCAGCACCCCCCTTCCCATGAGTGACAGGCCCAAGGATACGCAGTATTTT. Full variable domain (remainder filled in from reference TRBV9 and TRBJ2-3): DSGVTQTPKHLITATGQRVTLRCSPRSGDLSVYWYQQSLDQGLQFLIQYYNGEERAKGNILERFSAQQFPDLHSELNLSSLELGDSALYFCASTPLPMSDRPKDTQYFGPGTRLTVL.

The gene calls are TRBV2 and TRBJ1-2, with D perhaps TRBD1 (6 bases). The CDR3 contains 13 residues. With 8 bases removed from V and 0 bases from J, the gap between germline ends came to 10 bases. Germline CDR1 and CDR2: SNHLY and FYNNEI. Here the CDR3 reads CASRTDSNYGYTF. CDR3 in DNA: TGTGCCAGCCGGACAGACTCTAACTATGGCTACACCTTC.

This rearrangement joins TRBV5-4 to TRBJ2-7, with 7 bases lining up with TRBD1. V dropped 3 bases and J dropped 2; count of bases not matched to a gene: 11. Germline V CDR1 and CDR2: SGHNT, YYREEE (reference sequence). The CDR3 totals 16 residues. CDR3 sequence: CASSSTPGTVAYEQYF. CDR3 sequence (DNA): TGTGCCAGCAGCTCCACCCCCGGGACAGTTGCCTACGAGCAGTACTTC.

V is TRBV6-5 and J is TRBJ1-2, with TRBD1 identical over 10 bases. This CDR3 has 14 residues. V shed 4 bases and J 8 bases; nucleotides not matched to a gene: 7. Germline loops: CDR1 MNHEY, CDR2 SVGAGI. The CDR3 sequence is CASSSLDRGNGYTF. CDR3 DNA: TGTGCCAGCAGTTCCCTGGACAGGGGGAACGGCTACACCTTC.

This clonotype was seen only once. The genes are TRBV15 and TRBJ2-5, with TRBD1 matching over 9 bases. This CDR3 is 15 amino acids long. Per the germline V gene, CDR1 is LNHNV and CDR2 is YYDKDF (reference sequence). Trimming at V came to 0 bases and at J to 5 bases, leaving 4 bases not matched to a gene. CDR3 residues: CATSRETGGVETQYF. The CDR3 DNA reads as TGTGCCACCAGCAGAGAAACAGGGGGCGTGGAGACCCAGTACTTC.

The CDR3 spells CASKFAGGPDTQYF. The CDR3 DNA reads TGTGCCAGTAAGTTTGCGGGGGGTCCAGATACGCAGTATTTT. The V gene is TRBV19, the J gene TRBJ2-3; the match to TRBD2 covers 8 bases. Trimming at V came to 7 bases and at J to 4 bases, leaving 7 bases not matched to a gene. The CDR3 runs 14 residues. The germline CDR1 and CDR2 sequences are LNHDA and SQIVND (reference sequence).

There are many counts of this clonotype. The V call is TRBV4-2, the J call TRBJ1-2, with 9 bases that match TRBD1. The germline gives CDR1 LGHNA, CDR2 YNFKEQ. The CDR3 covers 16 residues. V lost 0 bases to trimming and J lost 3 bases; unmatched junction nucleotides: 5. CDR3 DNA sequence: TGTGCCAGCAGCCAAGATAGGGACAGGGAAGACTATGGCTACACCTTC. It encodes CASSQDRDREDYGYTF.

The genes are TRBV20-1 and TRBJ2-7; the match to TRBD2 covers 13 bases. Germline V gives CDR1 DFQATT, CDR2 SNEGSKA (reference sequence). The ends lost 5 bases at V and 2 bases at J; junction bases unmatched: 6. This CDR3 has 15 residues. As DNA, the CDR3 is TGCAGTGCTGGAGGTGGACTAGCGGGAGCCTACGAGCAGTACTTC. As protein: CSAGGGLAGAYEQYF.